This T cell receptor beta chain was documented in a study of blood T cell repertoires in COVID-19. Study details: Whether acute or convalescent, the COVID-19 samples came from the United States, Italy and Spain. Sources were T cells, B-cell-depleted T cells, or PBMCs; the material itself was cDNA or gDNA.

V shed 4 bases and J shed 2 bases, with 8 bases lying between them. Germline V gene data show CDR1 as ENHRY and CDR2 as SYGVKD. The CDR3 has 13 amino acids. In the authors' methods: Reference gene primer amplification gave estimated nucleated cell counts. The method was immunoSEQ multiplex PCR; TCRdb's version includes in-frame clones alone and lacks a portion of them. The V and J calls and clone size were taken over from that table, and D and trimming were inferred from the DNA. The sample holds roughly 190,000 clones, roughly nine tenths seen once. The V and J genes are TRBV10-3 and TRBJ1-1, with unresolved D. The clonotype originates from a woman in her fifties or sixties with COVID-19, enrolled during active disease. Sequencing used peripheral blood. The DNA for the CDR3 is TGTGCCATCAGTGTAGCCGGAAACACTGAAGCTTTCTTT. Translation: CAISVAGNTEAFF.